Each of the 17 T cell receptor beta chains below was sequenced from the same sample in a study of CXCR3-negative and CXCR3-positive naive CD8 T cells. With UMI labels, 5' RACE was used to prepare the TRB cDNA libraries. TCRdb reanalyzed the 5' RACE reads and collapses them to one entry per CDR3 protein, without DNA. This listing includes about 42,000 distinct CDR3 sequences. Sequenced: naive CXCR3- CD8+ T cells from blood. The subset: CD45RO-CCR7+CD27+CD95- naive CD8+ T cells lacking CXCR3 (TNR3-). Receptor source: a human donor in good health. Some clones in this sample may be carry-over from other donors' samples.

V is TRBV7-6 and J is TRBJ2-7; there is no DNA to check the TCRdb D call of TRBD1. Germline-derived CDR1 and CDR2 are SGHVS and FNYEAQ. The CDR3 contains 15 residues. CDR3 protein: CASSSFTGGGNEQYF.

V gene TRBV29-1 combines with J gene TRBJ1-1. From germline, CDR1 is SQVTM and CDR2 ANQGSEA. There are 13 residues in the CDR3. The CDR3 protein is CSVVRGRDTEAFF.

The V call is TRBV25-1, the J call TRBJ1-2. Germline V gene data show CDR1 as MGHDK and CDR2 as SYGVNS. This CDR3 contains 13 residues. The CDR3 reads CASSATENYGYTF.

V and J are TRBV6-5 and TRBJ2-2; there is no DNA to check the TCRdb D call of TRBD1. This CDR3 is 15 amino acids long. Germline V gene lookup returns CDR1 MNHEY and CDR2 SVGAGI. Here the CDR3 reads CASSYSTGRVGELFF.

Judged by frequency, this clonotype is medium-sized. This chain connects TRBV7-6 to TRBJ1-1; TCRdb selects TRBD1, and the lack of DNA leaves this call unchecked. Germline CDR1 is SGHVS and CDR2 is FNYEAQ. This CDR3 has 13 amino acids. The CDR3 sequence: CASSLEGATEAFF.

The chain is built from TRBV6-2 or TRBV6-3 and TRBJ2-3; TCRdb's D call, TRBD2, is unchecked because there is no DNA. Germline values: CDR1 MNHEY, CDR2 SVGEGT. CDR3 length: 13 residues. This chain's CDR3 is CASRRLSTDTQYF.

The genes are TRBV10-3 and TRBJ2-1; TCRdb outputs TRBD1, but without DNA this stays unchecked. The CDR3 loop spans 15 amino acids. CDR1 is ENHRY, CDR2 SYGVKD, per germline. CDR3 sequence: CAIRGDGSSYNEQFF.

CDR3 protein: CASSLPNEKLFF. This chain links TRBV12-3 or TRBV12-4 with TRBJ1-4. The CDR3 has 12 amino acids.

The rearrangement uses TRBV28 and TRBJ2-3; TCRdb selects TRBD2, and the lack of DNA leaves this call unchecked. Germline V CDR1 and CDR2: MDHEN, SYDVKM. The CDR3 consists of 13 residues. CDR3 in amino acids: CASSLGGVDTQYF.

J is TRBJ1-6 and V is TRBV29-1; TCRdb's D call of TRBD1 is untestable without DNA. Germline V CDR1 and CDR2: SQVTM, ANQGSEA. The CDR3 is 14 amino acids. The chain's CDR3 is CSVETGDGDSPLHF.

The gene calls are TRBV7-9 and TRBJ2-5; lacking DNA, the TRBD2 call made by TCRdb goes unchecked. This CDR3 has 15 residues. Germline V gene lookup returns CDR1 SEHNR and CDR2 FQNEAQ (reference sequence). The CDR3 protein is CASSPPSDVVRTQYF. Full variable domain (rest looked up from reference TRBV7-9 and TRBJ2-5): DTGVSQNPRHKITKRGQNVTFRCDPISEHNRLYWYRQTLGQGPEFLTYFQNEAQLEKSRLLSDRFSAERPKGSFSTLEIQRTEQGDSAMYLCASSPPSDVVRTQYFGPGTRLLVL.

The chain employs TRBV29-1 and TRBJ2-5. Germline loops: CDR1 SQVTM, CDR2 ANQGSEA. The CDR3 consists of 13 residues. This chain's CDR3 is CSVEDRVAETQYF.

This chain uses TRBV12-3 or TRBV12-4 with TRBJ2-1; absent DNA, TCRdb's TRBD2 call cannot be checked. The CDR3 runs to 16 residues. Here the CDR3 reads CASSLKGTGSYNEQFF.

The chain couples TRBV5-1 to TRBJ2-3; no DNA is available, so the TRBD2 call from TCRdb remains unchecked. The CDR3 spans 16 residues. CDR1 is SGHRS and CDR2 is YFSETQ in the germline V gene. CDR3 protein: CASSLETSRGADTQYF.

The rearrangement joins TRBV6-2 or TRBV6-3 to TRBJ2-1; TCRdb designates TRBD2, a call that cannot be tested without DNA. Germline values: CDR1 MNHEY, CDR2 SVGEGT. CDR3 length: 17 residues. This CDR3 is CASSYDSGRARGNEQFF.

The rearrangement links TRBV7-9 to TRBJ2-7; TCRdb returns TRBD1, unconfirmable since there is no DNA. Germline CDR1 and CDR2: SEHNR and FQNEAQ (reference sequence). The CDR3 extends over 13 amino acids. CDR3 sequence: CASSAKTGPEQYF.

CDR3 in amino acids: CASSFGGLNSPLHF. The chain couples TRBV28 to TRBJ1-6; TCRdb gives TRBD1 as the D gene, but with no DNA this cannot be confirmed. CDR1 is MDHEN, CDR2 SYDVKM, per germline. The CDR3 contains 14 residues.